This T cell receptor beta chain emerged from a study of human T cells and chemical hapten exposure. Study-level information: Small volume differences among pooled libraries mainly caused per-sample TCR yield variation. Whole-study results and caveats: Those TCRs sitting above 1 in 1000 frequency stayed the same with DPC sensitization.

Whole blood that had not been fractionated was the source of extracted total RNA. V was clipped by 2 bases and J by 6 bases; unmatched bases: 7. The CDR3 runs 15 residues. Germline-derived CDR1 and CDR2 are MNHEY and SVGEGT. Individual cDNA molecules in this library carried unique molecular identifiers. Authors' data handling: Ranging from roughly 23,224 to 750,000, TCR counts per sample had a median value of roughly 96,000. TCRdb re-called the 5' RACE reads through MiXCR, storing one row per CDR3 protein. The V and J calls were determined by TCRdb, not by the authors. The sample contains 130,000 or so distinct CDR3 sequences, 4.1% of which appear only once. This clonotype was seen ten or more times. Its antigen is not known.

This chain joins TRBV6-2 or TRBV6-3 and TRBJ2-4; 7 bases fit TRBD1. The sequence came from a female donor in good health. The DNA for the CDR3 is TGTGCCAGCAGTTACCGACAGGGATGGTTAAACATTCAGTACTTC. Residues: CASSYRQGWLNIQYF.